This T cell receptor (beta chain) originates from a study of blood T cell repertoires in COVID-19. Overall study: Collection of acute and convalescent COVID-19 samples took place in the United States, Italy and Spain. Nucleic acid was either cDNA or gDNA, and it came from T cells, B-cell-depleted T cells, or PBMCs.

The V gene end was trimmed by 6 bases and the J gene end by 6 bases; junction bases not matched to a gene: 3. The V gene's germline CDR1 is ENHRY and CDR2 SYGVKD. CDR3 length: 14 residues. Enrolment of Seattle patients took place during active infection, and they were followed longitudinally. Generated by immunoSEQ multiplex PCR, the TCRdb table keeps only in-frame clones and is missing some. The sample consists of roughly 110,000 clones, around 83% of them appearing once. V usage is TRBV10-3 and J usage is TRBJ1-5, with TRBD1 matching over 12 bases. Material: peripheral blood. This clonotype was obtained from a woman aged 55 to 70 with COVID-19, enrolled during active disease. The CDR3, as DNA: TGTGCCATCAGCGGGACAGGGGGCGGTCAGCCCCAGCATTTT. Its protein is CAISGTGGGQPQHF.